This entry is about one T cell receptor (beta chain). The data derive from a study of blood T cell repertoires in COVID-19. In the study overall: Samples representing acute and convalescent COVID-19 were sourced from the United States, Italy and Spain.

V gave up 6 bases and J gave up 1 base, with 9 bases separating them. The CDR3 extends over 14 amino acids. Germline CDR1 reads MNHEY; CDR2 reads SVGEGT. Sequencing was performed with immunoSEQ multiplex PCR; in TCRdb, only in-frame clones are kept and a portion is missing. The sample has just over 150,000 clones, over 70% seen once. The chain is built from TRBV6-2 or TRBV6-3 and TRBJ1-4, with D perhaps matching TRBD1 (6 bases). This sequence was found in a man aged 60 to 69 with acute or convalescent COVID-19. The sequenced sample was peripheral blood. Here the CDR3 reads CASSLGGTNEKLFF. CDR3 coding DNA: TGTGCCAGCAGCCTAGGGGGAACTAATGAAAAACTGTTTTTT.